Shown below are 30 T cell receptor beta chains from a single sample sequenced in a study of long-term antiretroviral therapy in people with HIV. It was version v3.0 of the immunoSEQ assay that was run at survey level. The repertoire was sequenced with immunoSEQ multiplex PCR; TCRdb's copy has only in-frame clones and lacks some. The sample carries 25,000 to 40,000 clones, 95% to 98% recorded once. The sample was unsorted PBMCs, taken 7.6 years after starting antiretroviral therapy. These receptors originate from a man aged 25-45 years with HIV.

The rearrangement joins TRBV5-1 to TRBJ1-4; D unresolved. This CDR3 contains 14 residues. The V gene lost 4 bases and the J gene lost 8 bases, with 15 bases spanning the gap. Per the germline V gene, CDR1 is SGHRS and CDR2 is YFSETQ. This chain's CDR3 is CASSPGPWAEKLFF. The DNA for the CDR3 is TGCGCCAGCAGCCCGGGTCCCTGGGCGGAAAAACTGTTTTTT.

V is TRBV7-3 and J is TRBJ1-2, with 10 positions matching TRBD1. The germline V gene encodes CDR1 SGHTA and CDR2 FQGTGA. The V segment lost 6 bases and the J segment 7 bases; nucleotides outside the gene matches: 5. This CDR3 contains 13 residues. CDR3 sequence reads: CASSGDRGVGYTF. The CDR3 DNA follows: TGTGCCAGCAGTGGGGACAGGGGAGTTGGCTACACCTTC.

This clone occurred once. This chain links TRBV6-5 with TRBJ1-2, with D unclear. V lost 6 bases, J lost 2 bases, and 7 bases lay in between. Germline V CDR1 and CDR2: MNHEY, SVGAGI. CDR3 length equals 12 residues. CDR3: CASSRGNYGYTF. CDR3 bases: TGTGCCAGCAGCCGGGGAAACTATGGCTACACCTTC.

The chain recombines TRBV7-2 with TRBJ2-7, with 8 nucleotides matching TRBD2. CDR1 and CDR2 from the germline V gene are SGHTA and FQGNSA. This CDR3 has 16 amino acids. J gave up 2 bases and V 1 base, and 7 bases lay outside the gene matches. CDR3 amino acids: CASSLVGRAEPYEQYF. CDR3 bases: TGTGCCAGCAGCTTAGTCGGGAGGGCGGAGCCCTACGAGCAGTACTTC.

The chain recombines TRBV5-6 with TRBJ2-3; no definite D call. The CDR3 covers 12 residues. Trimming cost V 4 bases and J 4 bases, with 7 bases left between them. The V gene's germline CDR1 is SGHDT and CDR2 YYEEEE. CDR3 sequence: CASSLGSDTQYF. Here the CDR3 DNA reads TGTGCCAGCAGCCTCGGGTCAGATACGCAGTATTTT.

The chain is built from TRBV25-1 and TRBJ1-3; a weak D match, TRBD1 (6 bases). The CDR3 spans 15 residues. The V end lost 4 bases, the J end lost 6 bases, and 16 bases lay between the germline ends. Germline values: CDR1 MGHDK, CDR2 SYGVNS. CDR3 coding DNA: TGTGCCAGCAGTGGCCCGGGGGGGCAACCAAACACCATATATTTT. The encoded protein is CASSGPGGQPNTIYF. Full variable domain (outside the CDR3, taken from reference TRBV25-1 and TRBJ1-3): EADIYQTPRYLVIGTGKKITLECSQTMGHDKMYWYQQDPGMELHLIHYSYGVNSTEKGDLSSESTVSRIRTEHFPLTLESARPSHTSQYLCASSGPGGQPNTIYFGEGSWLTVV.

CDR3 bases: TGTGCCAGCAGCCAAGTCCCCGCCGACAGGGTCGGAGCCAAAAACATTCAGTACTTC. Its protein is CASSQVPADRVGAKNIQYF. The chain links TRBV4-2 to TRBJ2-4; 7 bases line up with TRBD1. V shed 1 base and J 0 bases; nucleotides not matched to a gene: 12. CDR3 length: 19 residues. Per germline, CDR1 LGHNA and CDR2 YNFKEQ.

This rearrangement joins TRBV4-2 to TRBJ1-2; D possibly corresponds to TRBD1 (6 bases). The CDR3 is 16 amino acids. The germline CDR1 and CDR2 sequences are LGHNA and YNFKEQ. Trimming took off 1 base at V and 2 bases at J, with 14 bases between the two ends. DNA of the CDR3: TGTGCCAGCAGCCAAGCTGGCAGGGGCCCAAACTATGGCTACACCTTC. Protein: CASSQAGRGPNYGYTF.

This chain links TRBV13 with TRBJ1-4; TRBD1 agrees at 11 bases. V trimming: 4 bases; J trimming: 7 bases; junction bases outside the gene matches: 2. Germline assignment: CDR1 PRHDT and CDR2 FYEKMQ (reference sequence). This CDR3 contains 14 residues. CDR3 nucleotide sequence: TGTGCCAGCAGCTGGGGGACAGGGGGTGAAAAACTGTTTTTT. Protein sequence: CASSWGTGGEKLFF. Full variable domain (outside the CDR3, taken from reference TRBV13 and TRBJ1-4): AAGVIQSPRHLIKEKRETATLKCYPIPRHDTVYWYQQGPGQDPQFLISFYEKMQSDKGSIPDRFSAQQFSDYHSELNMSSLELGDSALYFCASSWGTGGEKLFFGSGTQLSVL.

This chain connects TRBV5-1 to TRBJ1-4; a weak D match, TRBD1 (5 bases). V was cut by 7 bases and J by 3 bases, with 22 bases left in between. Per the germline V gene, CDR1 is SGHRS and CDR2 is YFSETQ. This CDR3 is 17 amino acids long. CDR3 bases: TGCGCCAGCCGCAATAACACCAGCCGGGACTCTAATGAAAAACTGTTTTTT. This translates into CASRNNTSRDSNEKLFF.

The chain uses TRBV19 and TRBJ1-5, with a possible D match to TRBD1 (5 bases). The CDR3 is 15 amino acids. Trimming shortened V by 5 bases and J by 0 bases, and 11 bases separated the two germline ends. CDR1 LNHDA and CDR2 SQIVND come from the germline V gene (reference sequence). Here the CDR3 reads CASSSGHHSNQPQHF. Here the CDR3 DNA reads TGTGCCAGTAGTTCCGGACATCATAGCAATCAGCCCCAGCATTTT.

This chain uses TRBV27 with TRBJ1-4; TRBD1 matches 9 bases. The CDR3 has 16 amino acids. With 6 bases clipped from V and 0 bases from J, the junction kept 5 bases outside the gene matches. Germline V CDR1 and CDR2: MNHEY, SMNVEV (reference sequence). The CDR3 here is CASRGQGTATNEKLFF. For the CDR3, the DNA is TGTGCCAGCAGGGGACAGGGAACAGCAACTAATGAAAAACTGTTTTTT. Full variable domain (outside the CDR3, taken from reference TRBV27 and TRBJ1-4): EAQVTQNPRYLITVTGKKLTVTCSQNMNHEYMSWYRQDPGLGLRQIYYSMNVEVTDKGDVPEGYKVSRKEKRNFPLILESPSPNQTSLYFCASRGQGTATNEKLFFGSGTQLSVL.

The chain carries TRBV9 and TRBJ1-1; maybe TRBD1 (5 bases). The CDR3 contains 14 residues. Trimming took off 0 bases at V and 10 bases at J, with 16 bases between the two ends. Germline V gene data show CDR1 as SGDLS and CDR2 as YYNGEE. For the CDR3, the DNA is TGTGCCAGCAGCGTAGTGGACACAAGGGTGGGAGCTTTCTTT. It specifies CASSVVDTRVGAFF.

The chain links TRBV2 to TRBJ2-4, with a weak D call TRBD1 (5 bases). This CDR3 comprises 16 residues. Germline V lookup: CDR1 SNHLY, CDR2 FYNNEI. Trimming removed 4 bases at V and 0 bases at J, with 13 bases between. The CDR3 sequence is CASSGRQNLAKNIQYF. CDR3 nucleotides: TGTGCCAGCAGTGGTCGACAGAACCTAGCCAAAAACATTCAGTACTTC.

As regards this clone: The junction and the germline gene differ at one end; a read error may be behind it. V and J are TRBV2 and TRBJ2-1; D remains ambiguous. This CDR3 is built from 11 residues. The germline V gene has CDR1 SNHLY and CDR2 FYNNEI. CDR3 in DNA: TGTGCCAGCAGCGAAGGGAATGAGCAGTTCTTC. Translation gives CASSEGNEQFF.

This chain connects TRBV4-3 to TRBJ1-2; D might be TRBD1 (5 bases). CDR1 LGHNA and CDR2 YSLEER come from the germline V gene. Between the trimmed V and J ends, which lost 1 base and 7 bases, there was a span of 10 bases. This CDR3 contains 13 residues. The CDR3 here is CASSQGGVSGYTF. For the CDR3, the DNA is TGCGCCAGCAGCCAAGGGGGGGTTAGTGGCTACACCTTC.

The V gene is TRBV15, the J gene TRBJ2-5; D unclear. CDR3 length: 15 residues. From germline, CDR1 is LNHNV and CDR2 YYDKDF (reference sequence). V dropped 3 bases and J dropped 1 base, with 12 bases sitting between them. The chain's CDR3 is CATSRDQRFQETQYF. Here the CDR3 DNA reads TGTGCCACCAGCAGGGACCAAAGGTTCCAAGAGACCCAGTACTTC.

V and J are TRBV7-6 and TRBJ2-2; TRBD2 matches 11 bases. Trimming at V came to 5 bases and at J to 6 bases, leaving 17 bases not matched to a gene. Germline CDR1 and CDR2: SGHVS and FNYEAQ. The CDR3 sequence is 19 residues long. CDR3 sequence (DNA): TGTGCCAGCAGCATAATACGACTAGCGGGAATGGGGGTTGCCGGGGAGCTGTTTTTT. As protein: CASSIIRLAGMGVAGELFF.

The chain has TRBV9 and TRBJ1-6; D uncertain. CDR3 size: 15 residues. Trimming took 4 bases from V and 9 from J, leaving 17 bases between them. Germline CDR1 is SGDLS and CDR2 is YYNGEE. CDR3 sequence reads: CASSPGEAERSPLHF. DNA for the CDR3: TGTGCCAGCAGCCCCGGGGAGGCGGAACGTTCACCCCTCCACTTT.

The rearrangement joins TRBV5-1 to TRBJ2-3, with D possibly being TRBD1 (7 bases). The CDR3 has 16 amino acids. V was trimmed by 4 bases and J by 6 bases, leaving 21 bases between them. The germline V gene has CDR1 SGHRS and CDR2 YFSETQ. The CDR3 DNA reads TGCGCCAGCAGCCCTATCCAGGGGGGCCCCGCGGATACGCAGTATTTT. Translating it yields CASSPIQGGPADTQYF. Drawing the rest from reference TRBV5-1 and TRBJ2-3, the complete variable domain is KAGVTQTPRYLIKTRGQQVTLSCSPISGHRSVSWYQQTPGQGLQFLFEYFSETQRNKGNFPGRFSGRQFSNSRSEMNVSTLELGDSALYLCASSPIQGGPADTQYFGPGTRLTVL.

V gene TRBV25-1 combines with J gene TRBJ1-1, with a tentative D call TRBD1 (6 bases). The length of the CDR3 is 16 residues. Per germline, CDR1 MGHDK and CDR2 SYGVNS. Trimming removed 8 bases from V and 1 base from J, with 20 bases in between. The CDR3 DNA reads TGTGCCAGCCGGAGGGGGGGGGTAGGGGCGAACACTGAAGCTTTCTTT. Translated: CASRRGGVGANTEAFF.

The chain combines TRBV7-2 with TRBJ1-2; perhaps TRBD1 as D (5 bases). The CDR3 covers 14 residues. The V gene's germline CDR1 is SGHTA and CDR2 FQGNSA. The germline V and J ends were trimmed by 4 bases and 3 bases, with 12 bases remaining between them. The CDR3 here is CASSSNLGDYGYTF. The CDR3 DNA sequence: TGTGCCAGCAGCTCTAATCTAGGGGACTATGGCTACACCTTC.

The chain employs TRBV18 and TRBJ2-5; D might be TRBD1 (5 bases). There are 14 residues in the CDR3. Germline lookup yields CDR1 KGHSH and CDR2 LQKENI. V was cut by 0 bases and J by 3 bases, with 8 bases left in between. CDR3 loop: CASSPPSGKETQYF. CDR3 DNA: TGTGCCAGCTCACCACCGTCAGGGAAAGAGACCCAGTACTTC.

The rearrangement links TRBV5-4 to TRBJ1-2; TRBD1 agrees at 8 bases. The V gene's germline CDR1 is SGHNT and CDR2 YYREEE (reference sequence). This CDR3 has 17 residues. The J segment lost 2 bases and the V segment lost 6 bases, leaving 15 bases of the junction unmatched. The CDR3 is CASTDKQGGPLNYGYTF. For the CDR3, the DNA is TGTGCCAGCACTGATAAACAGGGGGGGCCCCTCAACTATGGCTACACCTTC.

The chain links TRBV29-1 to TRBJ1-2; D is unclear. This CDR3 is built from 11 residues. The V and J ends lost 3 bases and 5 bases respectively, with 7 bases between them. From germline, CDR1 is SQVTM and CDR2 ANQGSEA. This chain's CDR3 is CSVEQEYGYTF. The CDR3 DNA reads TGCAGCGTTGAGCAGGAGTATGGCTACACCTTC.

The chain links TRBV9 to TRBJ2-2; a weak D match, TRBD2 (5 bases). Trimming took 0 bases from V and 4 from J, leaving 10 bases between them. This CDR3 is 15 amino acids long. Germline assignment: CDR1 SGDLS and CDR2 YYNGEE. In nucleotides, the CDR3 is TGTGCCAGCAGCGTAGTGGAGGCCGCCACCGGGGAGCTGTTTTTT. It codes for CASSVVEAATGELFF.

CDR3 nucleotide sequence: TGTGCCAGTCGTGTAGGCATCAACAATCAGCCCCAGCATTTT. This encodes CASRVGINNQPQHF. The chain carries TRBV2 and TRBJ1-5; D not certain. The CDR3 extends over 14 amino acids. Germline-derived CDR1 and CDR2 are SNHLY and FYNNEI. With 9 bases removed from V and 3 bases from J, the gap between germline ends came to 15 bases.

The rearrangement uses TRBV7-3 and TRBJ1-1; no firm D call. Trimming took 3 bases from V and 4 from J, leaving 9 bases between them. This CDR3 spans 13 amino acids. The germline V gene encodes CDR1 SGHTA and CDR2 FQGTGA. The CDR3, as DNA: TGTGCCAGCAGCTTCGGAGTGGGCACTGAAGCTTTCTTT. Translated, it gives CASSFGVGTEAFF.

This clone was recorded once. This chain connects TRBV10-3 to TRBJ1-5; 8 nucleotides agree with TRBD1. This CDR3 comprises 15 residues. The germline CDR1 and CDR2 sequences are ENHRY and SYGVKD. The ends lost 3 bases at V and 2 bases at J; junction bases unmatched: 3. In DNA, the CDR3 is TGTGCCATCAGTGACTTGGGACAGGGCAATCAGCCCCAGCATTTT. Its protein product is CAISDLGQGNQPQHF.

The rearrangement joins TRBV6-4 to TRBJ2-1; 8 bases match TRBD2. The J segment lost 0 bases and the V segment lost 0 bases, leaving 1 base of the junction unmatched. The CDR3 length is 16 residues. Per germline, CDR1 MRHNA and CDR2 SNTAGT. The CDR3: CASSDSGTSSYNEQFF. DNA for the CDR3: TGTGCCAGCAGTGACTCTGGGACTAGCTCCTACAATGAGCAGTTCTTC.